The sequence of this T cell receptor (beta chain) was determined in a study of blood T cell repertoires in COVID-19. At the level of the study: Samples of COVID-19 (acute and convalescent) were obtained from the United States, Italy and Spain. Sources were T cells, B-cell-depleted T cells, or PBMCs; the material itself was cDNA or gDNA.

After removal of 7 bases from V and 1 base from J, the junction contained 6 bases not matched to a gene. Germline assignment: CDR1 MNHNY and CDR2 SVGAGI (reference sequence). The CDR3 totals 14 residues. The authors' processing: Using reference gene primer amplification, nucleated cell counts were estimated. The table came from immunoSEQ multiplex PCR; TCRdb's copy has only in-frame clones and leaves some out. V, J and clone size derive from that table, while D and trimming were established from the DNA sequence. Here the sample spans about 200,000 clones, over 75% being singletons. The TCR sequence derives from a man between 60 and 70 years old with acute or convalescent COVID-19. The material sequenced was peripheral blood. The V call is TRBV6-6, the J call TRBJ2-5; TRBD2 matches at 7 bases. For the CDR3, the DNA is TGTGCCAGCACCAAGGCTAGCGGCCAAGAGACCCAGTACTTC. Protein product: CASTKASGQETQYF.